This paragraph covers one T cell receptor beta chain sequence. Its cognate antigen has yet to be identified. No much larger clone is present one base from it, and per-base qualities are unavailable. TCR alpha and beta CDR3 regions were amplified with the iRepertoire nested amplicon-rescue multiplex PCR (arm-PCR) platform from RNA. For one-step reverse transcription and amplification, roughly 100-450 ng of tissue mRNA or PBMC total RNA was used as input. After bead purification, a secondary multiplex PCR added Illumina adapters, and libraries were gel-purified between 200 and 400 bp. The libraries contained internal 6-nucleotide barcodes that were used for demultiplexing. Sequencing of the libraries was done on an Illumina MiSeq using 2x220 or 2x250 nucleotide paired-end reads. The source study handled its data this way. Paired reads were merged using FLASH 1.2.11 and aligned with BWA-MEM to the GRCh37 human genome, and TRA and TRB reads were then extracted. V and J assignment used an IMGT-derived reference of cassette sequences and CDR3 motifs that included pseudogenes. Reads were translated in three frames, and productive CDR3s were defined as those with a C...FGXG motif and no stop codons. Clonotypes were defined as unique combinations of V-J cassette pair and CDR3 amino acid sequence. Reads were filtered by Hamming distance, thresholded by each sample's sequence error rate in mapped regions. In TCRdb, the public reads were trimmed at Q25 with fastp and aligned with MiXCR, with productive beta chains retained. Duplicate CDR3 protein sequences are folded into a single record with the most common DNA and genes. The V and J calls were determined by TCRdb, not by the authors. This sample comprises approximately 45,000 distinct CDR3 sequences, under 25% of them detected only once. The biggest ten clones account for approximately 6.4% of the sample.

The data stem from a study of glioma-infiltrating T cells (dated by TCRdb to 2015 to 2016). Describing the broader study: TCR alpha- and beta-chain repertoires were sequenced from glioma tissue, non-neoplastic brain tissue and matched peripheral blood mononuclear cells. Each tissue-infiltrating repertoire was compared with the same patient's peripheral blood repertoire to measure divergence between tissue and blood T-cell populations. The paired cohort comprised three low-grade glioma patients, 7 or 8 primary glioblastoma patients and three non-glioma patients contributing non-neoplastic brain tissue.

Broader findings and caveats from the paper: VJ-independent divergence between tissue and blood was found to be below expectation in non-neoplastic patients but above expectation in all gliomas, particularly low-grade gliomas. Group comparisons rested on small numbers: three non-neoplastic, three low-grade glioma and roughly 8 glioblastoma patients. Only a very small number of CDR3 sequences turned up in both tissue and blood, a result put down to high CDR3 diversity combined with limited sampling.

The sequence was collected from a human donor with low-grade glioma or glioblastoma, undergoing nonglioma brain surgery, or in good health (not recorded which). Sequenced sample: glioma tissue, nonneoplastic brain tissue, or PBMCs (not recorded which).

The sequence in DNA is TGTGCCAGCAGCTCAAAGGACAGGGGAAATTCACCCCTCCACTTT. Its product reads: CASSSKDRGNSPLHF. Recombination joined TRBV5-6 with TRBJ1-6, with 9 middle bases fitting TRBD1. From its cysteine to its phenylalanine, the CDR3 spans 15 amino acids. Here the CDR3 DNA is all that survives: 45 bases in frame from base 1. Relative to germline, V is missing 3 bases and J is missing 7 bases, with 5 bases of the junction outside any gene match. The CDR1 and CDR2 encoded by the germline V gene are SGHDT and YYEEEE.